The T cell receptor beta chain under discussion was sequenced for a study of T cells after yellow fever vaccination. Study-wide points: Reappearance after the booster was seen for most primary-vaccination clones, at 96% CD4 and around 90% CD8.

This clonotype has at least ten counts. Its antigen is undetermined. TCRdb re-called the 5' RACE reads with MiXCR, one entry per CDR3 protein. The top ten hold 37% of the sample, which has tens of thousands of distinct CDR3 sequences, approximately 7% seen once. Trimming left V 0 bases short and J 5 bases short, with 19 bases between. CDR1 is LNHNV and CDR2 is YYDKDF in the germline V gene (reference sequence). This CDR3 is built from 17 residues. The material sequenced was CD8+ T cells sorted from PBMCs, taken about 41 days after the first yellow fever vaccination. The receptor was derived from a young man who received the YFV17D yellow fever vaccine. J is TRBJ2-5 and V is TRBV15, with a weak D call TRBD2 (5 bases). The CDR3 coding sequence is TGTGCCACCAGCAGAGAGGTCGGGATAGAAATAGGGGAGACCCAGTACTTC. Its translation is CATSREVGIEIGETQYF.